A single sample gave rise to the 30 T cell receptor beta chains below, sequenced in a study of cytomegalovirus exposure and HLA in healthy donors. Vbeta (60) and Jbeta (13) primers were used in the PCR. Profiling relied on immunoSEQ multiplex PCR, and the TCRdb table lists in-frame clones only, not all of them. This sample carries 150,000 to 180,000 clones, 60% to 75% of them seen once, and the ten largest clones take less than 3.5%. The sample comprised PBMCs. The receptors were gathered from a young man in good health and CMV-seronegative.

The CDR3 DNA is TGTGCCAGCAGTCGACAGGCCGGCTCCTACAATGAGCAGTTCTTC. This encodes CASSRQAGSYNEQFF. The chain uses TRBV2 and TRBJ2-1; TRBD1 is a possible D gene (6 bases). The CDR3 is made up of 15 amino acids. Trimming took 5 bases from V and 0 from J, leaving 11 bases between them. The germline V gene encodes CDR1 SNHLY and CDR2 FYNNEI.

This chain connects TRBV9 to TRBJ1-5; the D is unclear. V lost 0 bases and J lost 1, with 11 bases in between. CDR1 is SGDLS, CDR2 YYNGEE, per germline. There are 16 residues in the CDR3. In DNA form, the CDR3 reads TGTGCCAGCAGCGTAGGGCCGGGAAGGAGCAATCAGCCCCAGCATTTT. Its protein is CASSVGPGRSNQPQHF. Filled out from reference TRBV9 and TRBJ1-5, the complete variable domain reads DSGVTQTPKHLITATGQRVTLRCSPRSGDLSVYWYQQSLDQGLQFLIQYYNGEERAKGNILERFSAQQFPDLHSELNLSSLELGDSALYFCASSVGPGRSNQPQHFGDGTRLSIL.

The chain carries TRBV7-6 and TRBJ2-6; D not certain. The CDR3 extends over 18 amino acids. The germline V gene encodes CDR1 SGHVS and CDR2 FNYEAQ. Trimming cost V 0 bases and J 0 bases, with 12 bases left between them. CDR3 sequence (DNA): TGTGCCAGCAGCTTAGCGGAGCGAGTAATCTCTGGGGCCAACGTCCTGACTTTC. Amino acids: CASSLAERVISGANVLTF.

This CDR3 is CSVIRDRTDTQYF. CDR3 sequence (DNA): TGCAGCGTCATCCGGGACAGGACAGATACGCAGTATTTT. The chain joins TRBV29-1 to TRBJ2-3; TRBD1 matches 8 bases. Trimming at V came to 6 bases and at J to 3 bases, leaving 5 bases not matched to a gene. This CDR3 has 13 residues. Germline values: CDR1 SQVTM, CDR2 ANQGSEA.

The CDR3 nucleotides read TGTGCCAGCAGCTTAGAAGGAGGGCTGAGTGAAAAACTGTTTTTT. Its translation: CASSLEGGLSEKLFF. The genes are TRBV7-8 and TRBJ1-4; no reliable D call. Trimming removed 1 base from V and 7 bases from J, with 13 bases in between. The CDR3 has 15 amino acids. Per the germline V gene, CDR1 is SGHVS and CDR2 is FQNEAQ. The full variable domain, completed using reference TRBV7-8 and TRBJ1-4, is GAGVSQSPRYKVAKRGQDVALRCDPISGHVSLFWYQQALGQGPEFLTYFQNEAQLDKSGLPSDRFFAERPEGSVSTLKIQRTQQEDSAVYLCASSLEGGLSEKLFFGSGTQLSVL.

This rearrangement joins TRBV7-9 to TRBJ1-6, with 9 bases aligning to TRBD1. Germline V lookup: CDR1 SEHNR, CDR2 FQNEAQ (reference sequence). The V segment lost 5 bases and the J segment 7 bases; nucleotides outside the gene matches: 3. This CDR3 region has 14 residues. The CDR3 region is CASSRDRANSPLHF. The CDR3 DNA reads TGTGCCAGCAGCCGGGACAGGGCCAATTCACCCCTCCACTTT.

The V gene is TRBV13, the J gene TRBJ1-1; no reliable D call. This CDR3 region has 17 residues. Germline values: CDR1 PRHDT, CDR2 FYEKMQ (reference sequence). V gave up 4 bases and J gave up 1 base, with 19 bases separating them. The CDR3 DNA follows: TGTGCCAGCAGCTCCCCCGGAATCGACACCGAGAACACTGAAGCTTTCTTT. Protein: CASSSPGIDTENTEAFF.

The chain joins TRBV18 to TRBJ1-2; no definite D call. Germline values: CDR1 KGHSH, CDR2 LQKENI. V was pared by 3 bases and J by 7 bases, with 15 bases between. The CDR3 sequence is 14 residues long. The CDR3: CASSPDTALIGYTF. In DNA, the CDR3 is TGTGCCAGCTCACCTGACACGGCCCTCATTGGCTACACCTTC.

This clone was detected only a few times. The DNA of the CDR3 is TGTGCCAGCAGCTTAGACCGGGTCGGGAACACTGAAGCTTTCTTT. This encodes CASSLDRVGNTEAFF. V and J are TRBV7-6 and TRBJ1-1; D is uncertain. Looked up from germline, CDR1 is SGHVS and CDR2 is FNYEAQ. V gave up 1 base and J gave up 1 base, with 10 bases separating them. The CDR3 loop spans 15 amino acids.

This clone has a handful of counts. The chain couples TRBV30 to TRBJ2-7; tentative D call: TRBD1 (5 bases). The CDR3 is 15 amino acids. Germline-derived CDR1 and CDR2 are GTSNPN and SVGIG (reference sequence). Trimming shortened V by 6 bases and J by 1 base, and 19 bases separated the two germline ends. CDR3 amino acids: CACSPRAGFSYEQYF. The DNA of the CDR3 is TGTGCCTGTTCCCCCCGGGCAGGGTTTTCCTACGAGCAGTACTTC. Together with reference TRBV30 and TRBJ2-7, the CDR3 gives the full variable domain: SQTIHQWPATLVQPVGSPLSLECTVEGTSNPNLYWYRQAAGRGLQLLFYSVGIGQISSEVPQNLSASRPQDRQFILSSKKLLLSDSGFYLCACSPRAGFSYEQYFGPGTRLTVT.

This chain uses TRBV29-1 with TRBJ2-7; perhaps TRBD1 as D (5 bases). The CDR3 is made up of 12 amino acids. V was clipped by 6 bases and J by 0 bases, with 9 bases between them. In germline, CDR1 is SQVTM, CDR2 ANQGSEA. CDR3 DNA sequence: TGCAGCGTGGCAACAGGCTCCTACGAGCAGTACGTC. Its protein is CSVATGSYEQYV.

To note about this clone: Relative to the germline gene, one junction end is altered; a read error may explain this. The V and J genes are TRBV18 and TRBJ2-3; 7 nucleotides match TRBD1. This CDR3 spans 16 amino acids. In germline, CDR1 is KGHSH, CDR2 LQKENI. Here the CDR3 DNA reads TGTGCCAGCTCCCCACTGGCTCAGGGGGTCACAGATACGCAGTATTTT. This translates into CASSPLAQGVTDTQYF.

The chain combines TRBV18 with TRBJ2-5, with 8 bases identical to TRBD1. The CDR3 is made up of 14 amino acids. V trimming: 4 bases; J trimming: 0 bases; junction bases outside the gene matches: 1. Germline V gene data show CDR1 as KGHSH and CDR2 as LQKENI. The CDR3 is CASSRGQDQETQYF. The CDR3 region has the DNA TGTGCCAGCTCACGGGGACAGGACCAAGAGACCCAGTACTTC.

V and J are TRBV11-2 and TRBJ1-4; tentative D call: TRBD1 (5 bases). This CDR3 has 15 amino acids. Germline values: CDR1 SGHAT, CDR2 FQNNGV. Trimming removed 7 bases at V and 7 bases at J, with 19 bases between. The DNA for the CDR3 is TGTGCCAGCACCCGATTCGGGCAGGGCATTGAAAAACTGTTTTTT. It codes for CASTRFGQGIEKLFF.

This chain links TRBV4-2 with TRBJ1-1; a weak D match, TRBD1 (5 bases). Germline V gene data show CDR1 as LGHNA and CDR2 as YNFKEQ. Trimming left V 5 bases short and J 5 bases short, with 15 bases between. The CDR3 covers 14 residues. The CDR3 DNA is TGTGCCAGCAGCGATCGGACAATATATACTGAAGCTTTCTTT. It codes for CASSDRTIYTEAFF.

V is TRBV19 and J is TRBJ2-2, with D maybe TRBD2 (6 bases). Germline lookup yields CDR1 LNHDA and CDR2 SQIVND (reference sequence). The germline V and J ends were trimmed by 3 bases and 4 bases, with 9 bases remaining between them. The CDR3 is made up of 14 amino acids. The CDR3 sequence is CASSIGGATGELFF. In DNA, the CDR3 is TGTGCCAGTAGTATCGGCGGGGCCACCGGGGAGCTGTTTTTT.

In this sample, this clone turned up a few times. Mismatch with germline at one junction end may stem from a read error. The chain links TRBV4-1 to TRBJ2-6; D is perhaps TRBD1 (5 bases). Germline V gene lookup returns CDR1 MGHRA and CDR2 YSYEKL. CDR3 length: 15 amino acids. For the CDR3, the DNA is TGCGCCAGCAGCCAAATGGGCTCTGGGGCCAACGGCCTGACTTTC. Its protein product is CASSQMGSGANGLTF.

V is TRBV5-1 and J is TRBJ1-2; 7 bases align to TRBD1. The ends lost 4 bases at V and 6 bases at J; junction bases unmatched: 6. The germline CDR1 and CDR2 sequences are SGHRS and YFSETQ. The length of the CDR3 is 13 residues. As DNA, the CDR3 is TGCGCCAGCAGCCCGGAGGGGGCCGATGGCTACACCTTC. This sequence encodes CASSPEGADGYTF.

The chain carries TRBV18 and TRBJ2-7, with 8 bases that match TRBD1. The germline CDR1 and CDR2 sequences are KGHSH and LQKENI. The V gene end was trimmed by 6 bases and the J gene end by 2 bases; junction bases not matched to a gene: 6. This CDR3 contains 14 residues. The CDR3 sequence: CASSEGQVAYEQYF. CDR3 nucleotide sequence: TGTGCCAGCTCCGAGGGACAGGTCGCCTACGAGCAGTACTTC.

The gene calls are TRBV11-2 and TRBJ2-2, with TRBD2 identical over 7 bases. Germline lookup yields CDR1 SGHAT and CDR2 FQNNGV. The CDR3 spans 16 residues. CDR3 nucleotide sequence: TGTGCGTCATTGCAACCGGCTAGCGGGAACACCGGGGAGCTGTTTTTT. Its translation: CASLQPASGNTGELFF.

The rearrangement uses TRBV29-1 and TRBJ2-1; tentatively, D is TRBD1 (6 bases). The CDR3 length is 12 residues. CDR1 SQVTM and CDR2 ANQGSEA come from the germline V gene. CDR3 in amino acids: CTIGTPYNEQFF. CDR3 coding DNA: TGCACAATCGGGACACCTTACAATGAGCAGTTCTTC.

The rearrangement joins TRBV11-2 to TRBJ1-1; D might be TRBD1 (6 bases). The CDR3 is made up of 14 amino acids. Trimming stripped 1 base from V and 4 bases from J, with 10 bases between. Germline V lookup: CDR1 SGHAT, CDR2 FQNNGV. CDR3 protein: CASSLVDRSTEAFF. CDR3 nucleotides: TGTGCCAGCAGCTTAGTAGACAGGAGCACTGAAGCTTTCTTT.

The J gene is TRBJ2-7, the V gene TRBV25-1, with D possibly matching TRBD1 (6 bases). CDR3 length: 15 residues. The V end lost 3 bases, the J end lost 8 bases, and 20 bases lay between the germline ends. CDR1 and CDR2 (germline): MGHDK, SYGVNS. CDR3 nucleotides: TGTGCCAGCAGTGACCGGGACACCCCCGGGGATCAGCAGTACTTC. The encoded protein is CASSDRDTPGDQQYF.

The chain recombines TRBV7-2 with TRBJ2-1; 12 nucleotides line up with TRBD2. V was clipped by 3 bases and J by 4 bases; unmatched bases: 1. Germline lookup yields CDR1 SGHTA and CDR2 FQGNSA. There are 15 residues in the CDR3. CDR3 sequence: CASSFGLAGYNEQFF. Written as DNA, the CDR3 is TGTGCCAGCAGCTTTGGACTAGCGGGGTACAATGAGCAGTTCTTC.

In this sample, this clone turned up once. The chain recombines TRBV11-2 with TRBJ1-6; 9 bases are a match to TRBD1. V dropped 5 bases and J dropped 7; count of bases not matched to a gene: 15. This CDR3 contains 18 residues. Looked up from germline, CDR1 is SGHAT and CDR2 is FQNNGV. The CDR3 sequence: CASSPRNYRGRRNSPLHF. The CDR3 coding sequence is TGTGCCAGCAGCCCACGAAACTACAGGGGGCGAAGGAATTCACCCCTCCACTTT.

This rearrangement joins TRBV10-2 to TRBJ1-2; D may be TRBD1 (5 bases). This CDR3 has 13 amino acids. V was clipped by 2 bases and J by 1 base, with 5 bases between them. Per the germline V gene, CDR1 is WSHSY and CDR2 is SAAADI. CDR3 amino acids: CASSEQGNYGYTF. For the CDR3, the DNA is TGCGCCAGCAGTGAGCAGGGTAACTATGGCTACACCTTC.

Note on this clone: A read error may account for a junction end that differs from germline. The gene calls are TRBV7-2 and TRBJ2-4, with D perhaps matching TRBD2 (6 bases). The germline gives CDR1 SGHTA, CDR2 FQGNSA. The CDR3 runs 14 residues. The CDR3 nucleotides are TGTGCCAGCAGCTTACGGTCCGCGGGAAACAGTCAGTACTTC. Residues: CASSLRSAGNSQYF.

This chain uses TRBV6-5 with TRBJ2-5, with D perhaps matching TRBD2 (5 bases). Trimming shortened V by 7 bases and J by 7 bases, and 16 bases separated the two germline ends. Germline CDR1 is MNHEY and CDR2 is SVGAGI. This CDR3 has 13 residues. CDR3 protein: CASTPRTGWTQYF. CDR3 DNA sequence: TGTGCCAGCACGCCGAGGACTGGATGGACCCAGTACTTC.

The chain carries TRBV10-2 and TRBJ1-1, with D tentatively TRBD1 (5 bases). The CDR3 has 13 residues. The V gene lost 6 bases and the J gene lost 1 base, with 9 bases spanning the gap. CDR1 is WSHSY and CDR2 is SAAADI in the germline V gene. CDR3 amino acids: CASRWGENTEAFF. Here the CDR3 DNA reads TGCGCCAGCAGATGGGGGGAGAACACTGAAGCTTTCTTT.

The CDR3 here is CASSAGDQETQYF. In nucleotides, the CDR3 is TGTGCCAGCAGCGCCGGGGATCAAGAGACCCAGTACTTC. V usage is TRBV7-9 and J usage is TRBJ2-5; tentative D call: TRBD2 (5 bases). Deletions cut 5 bases from V and 2 bases from J, with 9 bases between. This CDR3 is built from 13 residues. Germline CDR1 SEHNR, CDR2 FQNEAQ (reference sequence).